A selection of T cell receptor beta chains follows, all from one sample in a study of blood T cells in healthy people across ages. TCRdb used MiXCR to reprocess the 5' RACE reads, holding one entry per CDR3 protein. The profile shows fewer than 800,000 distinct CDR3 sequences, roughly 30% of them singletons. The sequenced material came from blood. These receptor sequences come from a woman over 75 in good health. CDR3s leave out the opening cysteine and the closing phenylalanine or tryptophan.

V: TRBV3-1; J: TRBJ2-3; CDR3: ASSLAGLAGGPGGDTQY
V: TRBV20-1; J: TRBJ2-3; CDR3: SATSPRESTDTQY
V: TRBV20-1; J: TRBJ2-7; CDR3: SAGRGTSLYEQY
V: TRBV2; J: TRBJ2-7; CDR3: ATSLSYEQY
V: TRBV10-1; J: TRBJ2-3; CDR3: ASSDGLTGPDTQY
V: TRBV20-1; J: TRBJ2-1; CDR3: SARDPSGRSYNEQF
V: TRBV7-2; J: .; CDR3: ASSLGAIVTYEQY
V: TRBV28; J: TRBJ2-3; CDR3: ASLSPGGIVDTQY
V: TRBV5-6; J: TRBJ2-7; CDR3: ASSSRRDLGDYEQY
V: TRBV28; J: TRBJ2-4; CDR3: ASSLGLTGGTKNIQY
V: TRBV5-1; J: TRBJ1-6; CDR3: ASSLFGQGDSPLH
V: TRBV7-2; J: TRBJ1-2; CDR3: ASSFTQANYGYT
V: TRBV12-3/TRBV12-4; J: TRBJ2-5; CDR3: ASSLSSVQETQY
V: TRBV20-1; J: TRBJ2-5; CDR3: SAIPAAGQETQY
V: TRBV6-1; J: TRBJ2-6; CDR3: ASSVGLAGPTSGANVLT
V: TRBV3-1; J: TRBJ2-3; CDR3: ASSQTNRGRGDTQY
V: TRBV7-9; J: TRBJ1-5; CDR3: ASSPRTGLGQPQH
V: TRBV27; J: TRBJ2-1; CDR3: ASSPIADSYNEQF
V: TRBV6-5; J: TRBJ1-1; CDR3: ASSYSGAKGAFKGAF
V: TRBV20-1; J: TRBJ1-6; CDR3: SARDESQGASYNSPLH
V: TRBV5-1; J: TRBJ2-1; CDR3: VSSAGGLHNEQF
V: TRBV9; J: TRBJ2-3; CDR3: ASSAGTTTDTQY
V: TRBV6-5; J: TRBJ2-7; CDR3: ASTRTSGPYEQY
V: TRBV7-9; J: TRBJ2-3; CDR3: ASSSEFNTQY
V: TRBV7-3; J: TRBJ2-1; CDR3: ASSLRLAGVNEQF
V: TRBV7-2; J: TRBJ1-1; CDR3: ASSWGGANTEAF
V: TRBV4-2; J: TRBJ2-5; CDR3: ASSRSVAYQETQY
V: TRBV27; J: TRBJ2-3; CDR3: ASSPSRDRVTDTQY
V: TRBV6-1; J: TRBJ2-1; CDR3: ASNAPGARGEQF
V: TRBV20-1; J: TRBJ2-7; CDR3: SLNRQGRGEQY
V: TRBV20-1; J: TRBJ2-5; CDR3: GASTGQGTNEQY
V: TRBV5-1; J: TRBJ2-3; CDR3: ASSFGGGQADTQY
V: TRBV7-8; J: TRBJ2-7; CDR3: ASSPWTGPSYEQY
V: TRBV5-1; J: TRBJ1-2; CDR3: ASSLDSRHNYGYT
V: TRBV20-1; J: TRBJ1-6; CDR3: SASTGVASPPH
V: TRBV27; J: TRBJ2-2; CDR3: ASSPLGQVDTGELF
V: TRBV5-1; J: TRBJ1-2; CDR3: ASSLQSNYGYT
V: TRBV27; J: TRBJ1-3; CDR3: ASSSSPGNTIY
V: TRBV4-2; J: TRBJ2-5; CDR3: ASSQEERGGFGETQY
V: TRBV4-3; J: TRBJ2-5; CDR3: ASSQDDRGGETQY
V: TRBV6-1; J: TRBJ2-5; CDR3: ASSDQRGDRETQY
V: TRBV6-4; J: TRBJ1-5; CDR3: ARTRLLSGPLTGNQPQH
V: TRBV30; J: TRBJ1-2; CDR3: AGAGGATDYGYT
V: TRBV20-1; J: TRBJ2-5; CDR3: SARDPAGVETQY
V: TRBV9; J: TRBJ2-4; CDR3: ASSDQGALNIQY
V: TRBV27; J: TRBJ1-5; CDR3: ASSLGTPREPQH
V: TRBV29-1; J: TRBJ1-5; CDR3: SVRQGASQPQH
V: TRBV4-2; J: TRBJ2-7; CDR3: ASSQDQRWGQY
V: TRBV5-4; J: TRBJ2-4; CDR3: ASSLGGGPAKNIQY
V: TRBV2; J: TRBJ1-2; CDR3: ASSERVRGNYGYT
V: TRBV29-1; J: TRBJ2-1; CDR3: SVEGLKVNEQF